Sequencing of this T cell receptor beta chain was carried out in a study of vaccination effects on CD4 cells after COVID-19. Study-level information: After expansion with viral peptide pools in the ViraFEST assay, antigen-specific CD4+ T cells were sequenced. Samples gathered post-vaccine arrived a median of 72 days past the second dose.

Repertoires were generated with immunoSEQ multiplex PCR, while TCRdb's copy carries only in-frame clones and drops some. The sample holds some 69,000 clones, 65% to 80% seen once. The sample holds a few counts of this clone. Its cognate antigen is unknown. Isolating CD4+ T cells followed 9 to 10 days of culture. All study participants received two doses of BNT162b2 or mRNA-1273 vaccine. Cultures had half their medium replaced with IL-2 medium on days 3 and 7. Study findings and constraints: The study found marked clonal contraction of infection- and vaccine-induced clones late after vaccination.

This CDR3 is 15 amino acids long. Germline V gene sequence: CDR1 SGHTA, CDR2 FQGTGA. Germline trimming cut 4 bases from V and 3 bases from J; bases unmatched to any gene: 4. Sample: CD4+ T cells from PBMCs cultured without peptide, taken after COVID-19 vaccination. This TCR derives from a human donor who received a COVID-19 vaccine. The chain recombines TRBV7-3 with TRBJ2-1, with 9 bases fitting TRBD1. This CDR3 reads CASSSDRGGYNEQFF. The CDR3 DNA reads TGTGCCAGCAGCTCCGACAGGGGGGGCTACAATGAGCAGTTCTTC.